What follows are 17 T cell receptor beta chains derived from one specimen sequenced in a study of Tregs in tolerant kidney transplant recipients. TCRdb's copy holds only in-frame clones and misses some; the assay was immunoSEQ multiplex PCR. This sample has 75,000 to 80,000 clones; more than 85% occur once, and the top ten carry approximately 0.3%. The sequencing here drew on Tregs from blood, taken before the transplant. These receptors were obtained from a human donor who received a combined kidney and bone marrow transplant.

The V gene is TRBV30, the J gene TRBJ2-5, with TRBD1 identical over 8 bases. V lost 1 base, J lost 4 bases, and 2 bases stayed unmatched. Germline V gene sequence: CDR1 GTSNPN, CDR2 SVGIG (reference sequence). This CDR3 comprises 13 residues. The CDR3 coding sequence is TGTGCCTGGAGTGGGACAGGGCGAGAGACCCAGTACTTC. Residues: CAWSGTGRETQYF.

DNA of the CDR3: TGTGCCAGCAGCCGACCGGGACAGGGCCCGGGAGGTGGAAAGACCCAGTACTTC. This sequence encodes CASSRPGQGPGGGKTQYF. The rearrangement links TRBV11-2 to TRBJ2-5; 9 nucleotides agree with TRBD1. Germline assignment: CDR1 SGHAT and CDR2 FQNNGV. J lost 6 bases, V lost 5 bases, and 19 bases had no gene match. The CDR3 covers 18 residues.

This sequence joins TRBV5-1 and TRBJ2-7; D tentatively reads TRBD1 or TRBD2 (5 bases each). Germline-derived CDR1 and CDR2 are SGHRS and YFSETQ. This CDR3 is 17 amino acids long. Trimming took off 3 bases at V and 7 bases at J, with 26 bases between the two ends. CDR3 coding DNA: TGCGCCAGCAGCTGGGGCGGGTCTCATGGGGTGTCGTTGGAGCAGTACTTC. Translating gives CASSWGGSHGVSLEQYF.

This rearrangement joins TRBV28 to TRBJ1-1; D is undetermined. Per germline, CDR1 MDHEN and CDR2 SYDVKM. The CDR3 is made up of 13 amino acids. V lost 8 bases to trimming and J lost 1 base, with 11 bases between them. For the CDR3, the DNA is TGTGCCAGCCTTAAACCCGAGAACACTGAAGCTTTCTTT. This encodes CASLKPENTEAFF.

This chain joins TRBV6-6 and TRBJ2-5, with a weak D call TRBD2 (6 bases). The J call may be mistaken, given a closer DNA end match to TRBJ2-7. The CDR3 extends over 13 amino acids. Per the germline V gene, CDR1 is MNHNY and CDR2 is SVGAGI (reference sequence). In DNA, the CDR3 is TGTGCCAGTAGAACTAGCCTCTCCTACGAGCAGTACTTC. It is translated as CASRTSLSYEQYF.

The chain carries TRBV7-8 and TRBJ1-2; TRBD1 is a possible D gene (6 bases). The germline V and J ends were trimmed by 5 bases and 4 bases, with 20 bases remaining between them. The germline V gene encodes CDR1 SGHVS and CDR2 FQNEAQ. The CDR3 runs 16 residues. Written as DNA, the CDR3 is TGTGCCAGCAGCAGGACAGAGGTTAAGGGGTTCTATGGCTACACCTTC. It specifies CASSRTEVKGFYGYTF.

CDR3 bases: TGTGCCAGCAGCTTAGAAATCTGGGAATCCTACAATGAGCAGTTCTTC. It yields the protein CASSLEIWESYNEQFF. This chain links TRBV7-9 with TRBJ2-1; no firm D call. Trimming shortened V by 1 base and J by 1 base, and 11 bases separated the two germline ends. Per germline, CDR1 SEHNR and CDR2 FQNEAQ (reference sequence). The CDR3 is 16 residues long.

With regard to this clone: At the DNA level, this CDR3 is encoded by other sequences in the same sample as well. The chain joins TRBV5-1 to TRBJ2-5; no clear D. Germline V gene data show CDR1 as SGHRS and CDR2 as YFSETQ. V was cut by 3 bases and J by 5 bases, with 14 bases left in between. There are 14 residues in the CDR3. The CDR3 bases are TGCGCCAGCAGCTCCGCCTTGGCCGGGGAGACCCAGTACTTC. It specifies CASSSALAGETQYF.

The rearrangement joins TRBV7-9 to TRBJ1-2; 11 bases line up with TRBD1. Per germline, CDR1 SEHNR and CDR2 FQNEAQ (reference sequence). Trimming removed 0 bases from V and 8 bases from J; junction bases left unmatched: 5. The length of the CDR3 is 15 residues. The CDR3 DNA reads TGTGCCAGCAGCTTAGCCGGGACAGGGGGTCAAGGCTACACCTTC. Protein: CASSLAGTGGQGYTF.

Here the CDR3 reads CASSLVSRGISYEQYF. CDR3 sequence (DNA): TGTGCCAGCAGCTTAGTTTCGAGGGGCATATCCTACGAGCAGTACTTC. The rearrangement uses TRBV7-2 and TRBJ2-7; TRBD1 or TRBD2 may be the D gene (5 bases each). Germline CDR1 and CDR2: SGHTA and FQGNSA. V lost 1 base to trimming and J lost 1 base, with 14 bases between them. CDR3 length equals 16 residues.

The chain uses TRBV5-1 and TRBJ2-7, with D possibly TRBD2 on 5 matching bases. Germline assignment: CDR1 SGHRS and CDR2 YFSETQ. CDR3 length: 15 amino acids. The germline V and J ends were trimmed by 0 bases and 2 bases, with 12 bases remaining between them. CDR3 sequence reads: CASSLESGSPYEQYF. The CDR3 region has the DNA TGCGCCAGCAGCTTGGAGAGCGGTTCTCCCTACGAGCAGTACTTC.

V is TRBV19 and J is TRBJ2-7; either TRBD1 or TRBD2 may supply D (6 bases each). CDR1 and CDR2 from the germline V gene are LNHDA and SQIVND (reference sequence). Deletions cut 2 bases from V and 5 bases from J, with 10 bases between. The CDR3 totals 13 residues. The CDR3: CASSIRGVHEQYF. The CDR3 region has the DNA TGTGCCAGTAGTATAAGGGGGGTCCACGAGCAGTACTTC.

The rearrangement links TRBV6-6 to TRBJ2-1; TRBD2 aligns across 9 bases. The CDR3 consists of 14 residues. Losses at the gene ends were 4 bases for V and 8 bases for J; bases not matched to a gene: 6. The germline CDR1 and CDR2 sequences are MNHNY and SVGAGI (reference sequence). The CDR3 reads CASSFSSGKDEQFF. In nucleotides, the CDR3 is TGTGCCAGCAGTTTTTCTAGCGGGAAAGATGAGCAGTTCTTC.

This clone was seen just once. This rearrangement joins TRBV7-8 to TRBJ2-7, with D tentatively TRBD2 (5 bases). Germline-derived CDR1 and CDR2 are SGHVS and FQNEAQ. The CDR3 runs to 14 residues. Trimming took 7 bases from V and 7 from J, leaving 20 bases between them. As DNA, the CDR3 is TGTGCCAGCACCCTCTCCGGTGGGCCGGGAGAGCAGTACTTC. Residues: CASTLSGGPGEQYF.

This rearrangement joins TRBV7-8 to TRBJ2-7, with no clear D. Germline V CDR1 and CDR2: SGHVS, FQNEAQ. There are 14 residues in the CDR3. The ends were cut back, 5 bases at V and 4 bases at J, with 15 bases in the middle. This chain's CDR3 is CASSIGLAGYEQYF. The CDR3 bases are TGTGCCAGCAGCATTGGATTAGCCGGGTACGAGCAGTACTTC. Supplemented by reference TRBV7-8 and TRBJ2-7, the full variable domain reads GAGVSQSPRYKVAKRGQDVALRCDPISGHVSLFWYQQALGQGPEFLTYFQNEAQLDKSGLPSDRFFAERPEGSVSTLKIQRTQQEDSAVYLCASSIGLAGYEQYFGPGTRLTVT.

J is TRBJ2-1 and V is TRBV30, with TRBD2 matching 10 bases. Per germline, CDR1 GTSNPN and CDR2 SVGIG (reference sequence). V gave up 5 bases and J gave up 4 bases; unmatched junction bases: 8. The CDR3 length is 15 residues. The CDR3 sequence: CAWSFYSGGYNEQFF. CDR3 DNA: TGTGCCTGGTCCTTTTATAGCGGGGGGTACAATGAGCAGTTCTTC. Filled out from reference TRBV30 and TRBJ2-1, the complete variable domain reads SQTIHQWPATLVQPVGSPLSLECTVEGTSNPNLYWYRQAAGRGLQLLFYSVGIGQISSEVPQNLSASRPQDRQFILSSKKLLLSDSGFYLCAWSFYSGGYNEQFFGPGTRLTVL.

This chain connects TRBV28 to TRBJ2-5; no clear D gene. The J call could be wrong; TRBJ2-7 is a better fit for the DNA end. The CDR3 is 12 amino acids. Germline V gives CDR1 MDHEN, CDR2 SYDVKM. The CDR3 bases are TGTGCCAGCACAGCGTCCCTCTACGAGCAGTACTTC. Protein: CASTASLYEQYF.